Below, 29 T cell receptor beta chains from the same sample are listed, as sequenced in a study of T cells in Graves' hyperthyroidism and ophthalmopathy. The TCR beta CDR3 regions underwent amplification using RNA transcripts as the source. First-round RT-PCR targeting the TCR CDR3 was performed with the HTBI primer set. Each CDR3 protein is one row after TCRdb ran MiXCR on the multiplex PCR reads. The sample records more than 350,000 distinct CDR3 sequences, around 13% being singletons. Sequencing used blood. The receptors come from a young woman with Graves' ophthalmopathy.

This clonotype was counted at least ten times. The chain joins TRBV2 to TRBJ2-7, with D perhaps matching TRBD1 (5 bases). V lost 8 bases and J 4 bases, leaving 9 bases between the germline ends. The V gene's germline CDR1 is SNHLY and CDR2 FYNNEI. This CDR3 is built from 11 residues. CDR3 sequence reads: CASGTGYEQYF. The CDR3 DNA reads TGTGCCAGCGGAACAGGTTACGAGCAGTACTTC.

This clonotype was recorded at least ten times. The rearrangement links TRBV28 to TRBJ1-2, with TRBD1 matching over 8 bases. V shed 4 bases and J 6 bases; nucleotides not matched to a gene: 4. Germline-derived CDR1 and CDR2 are MDHEN and SYDVKM. CDR3 length equals 13 residues. The chain's CDR3 is CASSSRQGNGYTF. The CDR3 DNA is TGTGCCAGCAGTTCGAGACAGGGGAATGGCTACACCTTC.

This clonotype came up many times. V and J are TRBV20-1 and TRBJ2-5; a weak D match, TRBD2 (5 bases). Looked up from germline, CDR1 is DFQATT and CDR2 is SNEGSKA (reference sequence). The CDR3 has 17 amino acids. V lost 2 bases to trimming and J lost 4 bases, with 23 bases between them. The CDR3 loop reads CSARTGDPQSSPETQYF. CDR3 DNA sequence: TGCAGTGCTAGAACCGGGGATCCCCAGTCATCCCCAGAGACCCAGTACTTC.

In its sample, this clonotype was seen many times. The DNA of the CDR3 is TGTGCCAGCAGCCCGGGCCATGGGCAGCTCAACAAGGTCGCTGAAGCTTTCTTT. Its translation is CASSPGHGQLNKVAEAFF. The V and J genes are TRBV14 and TRBJ1-1; unclear D gene. The ends were cut back, 4 bases at V and 6 bases at J, with 27 bases in the middle. Germline-derived CDR1 and CDR2 are SGHDN and FVKESK. The CDR3 consists of 18 residues. The whole variable domain, remainder taken from reference TRBV14 and TRBJ1-1, is EAGVTQFPSHSVIEKGQTVTLRCDPISGHDNLYWYRRVMGKEIKFLLHFVKESKQDESGMPNNRFLAERTGGTYSTLKVQPAELEDSGVYFCASSPGHGQLNKVAEAFFGQGTRLTVV.

The table lists this clonotype with many counts. V is TRBV9 and J is TRBJ2-7; a weak D match, TRBD1 (5 bases). Germline V CDR1 and CDR2: SGDLS, YYNGEE. V gave up 0 bases and J gave up 2 bases, with 9 bases separating them. The CDR3 consists of 14 residues. CDR3 sequence: CASSVDAGPYEQYF. The CDR3 region has the DNA TGTGCCAGCAGCGTAGACGCAGGGCCCTACGAGCAGTACTTC.

The chain uses TRBV20-1 and TRBJ2-2; D gene uncertain. V was shortened by 2 bases and J by 4 bases, with 17 bases between the two germline ends. CDR1 is DFQATT, CDR2 SNEGSKA, per germline (reference sequence). The CDR3 contains 16 residues. The CDR3 here is CSARNPGRSGTGELFF. CDR3 DNA: TGCAGTGCTAGAAACCCCGGCCGGTCGGGCACCGGGGAGCTGTTTTTT.

Details on this clonotype: A much larger clone sits a single nucleotide away, making a read error possible. Here the CDR3 omits its conserved ending phenylalanine or tryptophan, so a read error is the likely source. The rearrangement uses TRBV7-9 and TRBJ2-2; TRBD2 matches 9 bases. V lost 3 bases and J lost 0; bases outside the gene matches: 5. This CDR3 spans 17 amino acids. Germline loops: CDR1 SEHNR, CDR2 FQNEAQ (reference sequence). DNA of the CDR3: TGTGCCAGCAGCTTGCCGGGCGGGGGGGCGAACACCGGGGAGCTGTTTCTT. Residues: CASSLPGGGANTGELFL.

This clonotype was recorded at least ten times. This rearrangement joins TRBV2 to TRBJ2-3, with D unresolved. The CDR3 covers 12 residues. Per germline, CDR1 SNHLY and CDR2 FYNNEI. V was clipped by 4 bases and J by 6 bases, with 8 bases between them. The DNA of the CDR3 is TGTGCCAGCAGTGGAATGGGGGATACGCAGTATTTT. It translates to CASSGMGDTQYF.

The chain combines TRBV28 with TRBJ2-5; TRBD1 matches at 9 bases. Germline V gene lookup returns CDR1 MDHEN and CDR2 SYDVKM. The length of the CDR3 is 15 residues. V lost 2 bases and J lost 5; bases outside the gene matches: 6. In DNA, the CDR3 is TGTGCCAGCAGTTTACGGGCAGGGACAGGGGAGACCCAGTACTTC. This encodes CASSLRAGTGETQYF.

There are many counts of this clonotype. The V gene is TRBV5-1, the J gene TRBJ1-3; 12 nucleotides align to TRBD1. Germline lookup yields CDR1 SGHRS and CDR2 YFSETQ. The length of the CDR3 is 19 residues. After removal of 2 bases from V and 0 bases from J, the junction contained 9 bases not matched to a gene. The CDR3 spells CASSFGEGQGADSGNTIYF. CDR3 DNA sequence: TGCGCCAGCAGCTTCGGAGAGGGACAGGGGGCCGACTCTGGAAACACCATATATTTT.

This chain links TRBV24-1 with TRBJ2-2, with D maybe TRBD1 (5 bases). The CDR3 extends over 17 amino acids. CDR1 and CDR2 from the germline V gene are KGHDR and SFDVKD. Trimming took off 0 bases at V and 2 bases at J, with 12 bases between the two ends. The CDR3 DNA reads as TGTGCCACCAGTGATTTGCCTAGGGGAAAAAACACCGGGGAGCTGTTTTTT. It translates to CATSDLPRGKNTGELFF.

The chain has TRBV28 and TRBJ2-2; D is unclear. This CDR3 has 13 residues. CDR1 MDHEN and CDR2 SYDVKM come from the germline V gene. Between the trimmed V and J ends, which lost 5 bases and 2 bases, there was a span of 6 bases. The CDR3 nucleotides are TGTGCCAGCAGTGCAAGAAACACCGGGGAGCTGTTTTTT. Translated, it gives CASSARNTGELFF.

The table lists this clonotype with a few counts. The chain uses TRBV12-3 or TRBV12-4 and TRBJ2-2; D possibly corresponds to TRBD1 (5 bases). The CDR3 spans 17 residues. The V end lost 4 bases, the J end lost 6 bases, and 21 bases lay between the germline ends. The CDR3: CASSYLDRIVNPGELFF. In DNA form, the CDR3 reads TGTGCCAGCAGTTACTTAGACAGAATAGTAAACCCCGGGGAGCTGTTTTTT.

Many counts were recorded for this clonotype. The chain combines TRBV10-3 with TRBJ2-7; D is possibly TRBD1 or TRBD2 (5 bases each). This CDR3 has 13 amino acids. Germline values: CDR1 ENHRY, CDR2 SYGVKD. V lost 6 bases and J 3 bases, leaving 12 bases between the germline ends. CDR3 residues: CAIRGRLSYEQYF. CDR3 in DNA: TGTGCCATCAGGGGACGGCTGAGCTACGAGCAGTACTTC.

This clonotype was recorded many times. The gene calls are TRBV20-1 and TRBJ2-1; D is undetermined. CDR3 length: 14 residues. Germline V gives CDR1 DFQATT, CDR2 SNEGSKA (reference sequence). Deletions cut 1 base from V and 2 bases from J, with 9 bases between. This chain's CDR3 is CSARGGDTYNEQFF. CDR3 DNA sequence: TGCAGTGCTAGAGGTGGGGATACCTACAATGAGCAGTTCTTC.

In its sample, this clonotype was seen many times. This chain uses TRBV28 with TRBJ2-3; no definite D call. Germline CDR1 MDHEN, CDR2 SYDVKM. The CDR3 spans 16 residues. V was clipped by 6 bases and J by 3 bases, with 19 bases between them. The CDR3 DNA reads as TGTGCCAGCAGCGGAAGCTTCCGCAGGCGGACAGATACGCAGTATTTT. It translates to CASSGSFRRRTDTQYF. Full variable domain (rest looked up from reference TRBV28 and TRBJ2-3): DVKVTQSSRYLVKRTGEKVFLECVQDMDHENMFWYRQDPGLGLRLIYFSYDVKMKEKGDIPEGYSVSREKKERFSLILESASTNQTSMYLCASSGSFRRRTDTQYFGPGTRLTVL.

In its sample, this clonotype was seen many times. In DNA, the CDR3 is TGTGCCAGCAGGGGTCCGCACGCTTTCTTT. It encodes CASRGPHAFF. The chain is built from TRBV2 and TRBJ1-1, with unresolved D. V was trimmed by 6 bases and J by 11 bases, leaving 10 bases between them. This CDR3 is 10 amino acids long. CDR1 is SNHLY, CDR2 FYNNEI, per germline. The full variable domain, its missing parts supplied by reference TRBV2 and TRBJ1-1, is EPEVTQTPSHQVTQMGQEVILRCVPISNHLYFYWYRQILGQKVEFLVSFYNNEISEKSEIFDDQFSVERPDGSNFTLKIRSTKLEDSAMYFCASRGPHAFFGQGTRLTVV.

The chain recombines TRBV5-8 with TRBJ2-3; no clear D. This CDR3 spans 13 amino acids. The V end was cut by 4 bases, the J end by 6 bases, with 12 bases between. Germline loops: CDR1 SGHTS, CDR2 YDEGEE. DNA for the CDR3: TGTGCCAGCAGCATTGGACGGCCGGATACGCAGTATTTT. Protein sequence: CASSIGRPDTQYF.

This clonotype showed up just a few times. The chain employs TRBV6-1 and TRBJ2-3; D gene uncertain. The CDR3 is 14 amino acids. Germline V gene data show CDR1 as MNHNS and CDR2 as SASEGT. V was pared by 2 bases and J by 7 bases, with 13 bases between. CDR3 nucleotide sequence: TGTGCCAGCAGTGAAACTCTCTCCTCAAATACGCAGTATTTT. It translates to CASSETLSSNTQYF.

The rearrangement uses TRBV18 and TRBJ2-7; 9 positions agree with TRBD1. There are 15 residues in the CDR3. The ends lost 0 bases at V and 5 bases at J; junction bases unmatched: 5. The V gene's germline CDR1 is KGHSH and CDR2 LQKENI. CDR3 sequence reads: CASSPPGTGPHEQYF. The CDR3 DNA reads as TGTGCCAGCTCACCACCCGGGACAGGGCCCCACGAGCAGTACTTC.

The table lists this clonotype with many counts. This chain joins TRBV7-3 and TRBJ2-1, with TRBD2 identical over 11 bases. The V segment lost 3 bases and the J segment 6 bases; nucleotides outside the gene matches: 4. CDR1 is SGHTA, CDR2 FQGTGA, per germline. The CDR3 totals 15 residues. This chain's CDR3 is CASSLTSGVGNEQFF. CDR3 nucleotides: TGTGCCAGCAGCTTGACTAGCGGGGTAGGCAATGAGCAGTTCTTC.

This clonotype has only a few counts. V usage is TRBV7-2 and J usage is TRBJ1-3; D possibly corresponds to TRBD1 (5 bases). The CDR3 loop spans 16 amino acids. CDR1 SGHTA and CDR2 FQGNSA come from the germline V gene. V lost 5 bases, J lost 0 bases, and 14 bases lay in between. In DNA, the CDR3 is TGTGCCAGCAGCCGTGGGGGACGGAGCTCTGGAAACACCATATATTTT. Translation gives CASSRGGRSSGNTIYF.

This clonotype was observed many times. The chain links TRBV20-1 to TRBJ2-7, with TRBD2 as a possible D gene (6 bases). The germline V and J ends were trimmed by 2 bases and 5 bases, with 19 bases remaining between them. From germline, CDR1 is DFQATT and CDR2 SNEGSKA (reference sequence). This CDR3 region has 15 residues. CDR3 DNA sequence: TGCAGTGCTAGACGGGGCACGAGCGGGTCGAACGAGCAGTACTTC. Its protein is CSARRGTSGSNEQYF.

The V call is TRBV29-1, the J call TRBJ1-5; 8 positions match TRBD1. CDR1 and CDR2 from the germline V gene are SQVTM and ANQGSEA. The CDR3 has 15 amino acids. V was clipped by 4 bases and J by 5 bases; unmatched bases: 10. CDR3 residues: CSVGQGSGSHQPQHF. The CDR3 DNA reads as TGCAGCGTTGGACAGGGGTCTGGGTCTCATCAGCCCCAGCATTTT.

To note about this clonotype: The junction and the germline gene differ at one end; a read error may be behind it. The rearrangement links TRBV7-3 to TRBJ1-1; 7 positions match TRBD2. The end of the DNA is better explained by TRBJ2-2, so the J call may be wrong. CDR1 is SGHTA and CDR2 is FQGTGA in the germline V gene. CDR3 length equals 13 residues. CDR3 region: CASSPGGTGKLFF. The CDR3 nucleotides are TGTGCCAGCAGCCCCGGGGGGACCGGGAAGCTGTTTTTT.

This clonotype was seen only once. A single base separates this from a much larger clone, so it may be a read error. The gene calls are TRBV2 and TRBJ1-6, with D hard to call. Looked up from germline, CDR1 is SNHLY and CDR2 is FYNNEI. The V end was cut by 3 bases, the J end by 7 bases, with 7 bases between. This CDR3 comprises 13 residues. This CDR3 is CASSEVENSPLHF. The DNA for the CDR3 is TGTGCCAGCAGTGAGGTGGAGAATTCACCCCTCCACTTT. The complete variable domain, with remaining parts taken from reference TRBV2 and TRBJ1-6, reads EPEVTQTPSHQVTQMGQEVILRCVPISNHLYFYWYRQILGQKVEFLVSFYNNEISEKSEIFDDQFSVERPDGSNFTLKIRSTKLEDSAMYFCASSEVENSPLHFGNGTRLTVT.

This clonotype was seen ten or more times. The chain recombines TRBV11-2 with TRBJ2-3; 10 nucleotides line up with TRBD1. This CDR3 is built from 15 residues. With 4 bases clipped from V and 7 bases from J, the junction kept 8 bases outside the gene matches. Germline V gene data show CDR1 as SGHAT and CDR2 as FQNNGV. The CDR3 reads CASSSRGTGENTQYF. The CDR3, as DNA: TGTGCCAGCAGCTCTAGGGGGACAGGGGAAAATACGCAGTATTTT.

This clonotype occurred many times. The genes are TRBV20-1 and TRBJ2-7; D may be TRBD1 (5 bases). V lost 1 base to trimming and J lost 4 bases, with 17 bases between them. The V gene's germline CDR1 is DFQATT and CDR2 SNEGSKA (reference sequence). The CDR3 loop spans 15 amino acids. CDR3 loop: CSARAQQVVLYEQYF. CDR3 DNA sequence: TGCAGTGCTAGAGCACAACAGGTGGTCCTTTACGAGCAGTACTTC.

This clonotype was counted at least ten times. This sequence joins TRBV2 and TRBJ1-4; D is uncertain. Germline V gene data show CDR1 as SNHLY and CDR2 as FYNNEI. CDR3 length equals 14 residues. Trimming pared 6 bases from V and 4 bases from J, leaving 12 bases between. This CDR3 reads CASSLDPSNEKLFF. CDR3 in DNA: TGTGCCAGCAGCTTAGACCCGAGTAATGAAAAACTGTTTTTT.